This passage covers 27 T cell receptor beta chains from one sample sequenced in a study of blood T cells in healthy people across ages. Primers used in a second PCR of roughly 6 to 12 cycles were a sample-barcoded 5' primer and a J-beta primer mix. TCRdb re-called the 5' RACE reads with MiXCR, one entry per CDR3 protein. The data hold some 900,000 distinct CDR3 sequences, with roughly 48% observed a single time. Sample: blood. Every receptor here comes from a man under 40 in good health.

V usage is TRBV30 and J usage is TRBJ2-7, with D perhaps TRBD2 (5 bases). The CDR3 is 14 residues long. V was cut by 2 bases and J by 10 bases, with 21 bases left in between. CDR1 is GTSNPN and CDR2 is SVGIG in the germline V gene (reference sequence). The CDR3 DNA follows: TGTGCCTGGAGTCCTCTTAGCGCTAGGAGAACCCAGTACTTC. It is translated as CAWSPLSARRTQYF.

This clonotype was observed a few times. The gene calls are TRBV28 and TRBJ2-7; D is uncertain. V was trimmed by 5 bases and J by 3 bases, leaving 11 bases between them. The germline CDR1 and CDR2 sequences are MDHEN and SYDVKM. The CDR3 is 13 amino acids. CDR3: CASSPRTVYEQYF. The CDR3 region has the DNA TGTGCCAGCAGTCCCAGGACCGTCTACGAGCAGTACTTC.

The V gene is TRBV27, the J gene TRBJ2-7, with D possibly being TRBD1 (5 bases). Trimming removed 5 bases from V and 5 bases from J, with 19 bases in between. The CDR3 consists of 15 residues. The germline gives CDR1 MNHEY, CDR2 SMNVEV (reference sequence). Written as DNA, the CDR3 is TGTGCCAGCAGTCCCAGACAGATCCACCCGGACGAGCAGTACTTC. It encodes CASSPRQIHPDEQYF.

The rearrangement joins TRBV20-1 to TRBJ2-7, with 7 bases lining up with TRBD1. CDR1 is DFQATT and CDR2 is SNEGSKA in the germline V gene (reference sequence). The CDR3 is 13 amino acids. The junction had 3 bases not matched to a gene; V was cut back by 3 bases and J by 1 base. The CDR3 nucleotides are TGCAGTGCTAGTCTACAGGGGTCCTACGAGCAGTACTTC. Translated: CSASLQGSYEQYF.

The J gene is TRBJ1-3, the V gene TRBV10-3, with D unclear. The germline CDR1 and CDR2 sequences are ENHRY and SYGVKD. Trimming took off 2 bases at V and 4 bases at J, with 12 bases between the two ends. The CDR3 loop spans 15 amino acids. CDR3 nucleotide sequence: TGTGCCATCAGTGAGGAATGGGGAACCGGAAACACCATATATTTT. Its translation: CAISEEWGTGNTIYF.

This clonotype occurred a few times. The V call is TRBV7-9, the J call TRBJ2-3; 9 bases map to TRBD1. CDR3 length: 14 amino acids. V trimming: 5 bases; J trimming: 6 bases; junction bases outside the gene matches: 6. Germline assignment: CDR1 SEHNR and CDR2 FQNEAQ (reference sequence). CDR3 nucleotide sequence: TGTGCCAGCAGCGCTAGGACAGGGGCGGATACGCAGTATTTT. This gives the protein CASSARTGADTQYF.

The rearrangement joins TRBV11-3 to TRBJ2-7; possible D gene TRBD1, 7 bases. The J call may not be correct, given that the DNA end is closer to TRBJ2-5. This CDR3 has 13 amino acids. Germline V gene lookup returns CDR1 SGHNT and CDR2 YENEEA. CDR3 nucleotides: TGTGCCAGCAGCCCAGGGGGGACGGAGACCCAGTACTTC. It is translated as CASSPGGTETQYF.

This clonotype was seen only a few times. V usage is TRBV6-1 and J usage is TRBJ2-5, with D perhaps TRBD1 (6 bases). The end of the DNA aligns better with TRBJ2-7, so the J call may be wrong. This CDR3 comprises 12 residues. The germline V gene has CDR1 MNHNS and CDR2 SASEGT. The CDR3 sequence: CAIDPQGLEQYF. Here the CDR3 DNA reads TGTGCCATTGATCCACAGGGTCTCGAGCAGTACTTC.

This clonotype was detected only a few times. This sequence joins TRBV20-1 and TRBJ1-5; TRBD1 is a possible D gene (6 bases). From germline, CDR1 is DFQATT and CDR2 SNEGSKA (reference sequence). Trimming stripped 1 base from V and 7 bases from J, with 11 bases between. There are 13 residues in the CDR3. CDR3 DNA: TGCAGTGCTAGAGTAGGGGGGCAACAGCCCCAGCATTTT. Encoded protein: CSARVGGQQPQHF.

Note on this clonotype: The junction departs from germline at one end; a sequencing error may be responsible. The chain employs TRBV6-5 and TRBJ2-3; TRBD2 agrees at 11 bases. This CDR3 region has 15 residues. CDR1 and CDR2 (germline): MNHEY, SVGAGI. For the CDR3, the DNA is TGTGCCAGCAGTCGGGGACTAGCGGTCACAGAGACGCAGTATTTT. It yields the protein CASSRGLAVTETQYF.

The gene calls are TRBV7-2 and TRBJ2-1; TRBD2 matches 9 bases. CDR3 length: 16 residues. In germline, CDR1 is SGHTA, CDR2 FQGNSA. V lost 5 bases, J lost 2 bases, and 7 bases stayed unmatched. CDR3 loop: CASSRTSSGAYNEQFF. The DNA for the CDR3 is TGTGCCAGCAGCCGAACTTCTAGCGGGGCCTACAATGAGCAGTTCTTC.

Comment on this clonotype: The junction does not match germline at one end; this may be a read error. The rearrangement uses TRBV4-3 and TRBJ2-1, with unresolved D. The germline gives CDR1 LGHNA, CDR2 YSLEER. The CDR3 totals 15 residues. CDR3 sequence (DNA): TGCGCCAGCAGCCAAGATACCTCCTCCTACAATGAGGAGTTCTTC. It codes for CASSQDTSSYNEEFF.

A few counts support this clonotype. The chain uses TRBV25-1 and TRBJ1-4; D gene ambiguous. V shed 0 bases and J shed 7 bases, with 12 bases lying between them. Per germline, CDR1 MGHDK and CDR2 SYGVNS. The CDR3 runs 15 residues. The CDR3 DNA reads as TGTGCCAGCAGTGAATACCGGGCCATGGGTGAAAAACTGTTTTTT. Amino acid sequence: CASSEYRAMGEKLFF. Supplemented by reference TRBV25-1 and TRBJ1-4, the full variable domain reads EADIYQTPRYLVIGTGKKITLECSQTMGHDKMYWYQQDPGMELHLIHYSYGVNSTEKGDLSSESTVSRIRTEHFPLTLESARPSHTSQYLCASSEYRAMGEKLFFGSGTQLSVL.

The chain combines TRBV11-2 with TRBJ2-1; 8 bases match TRBD1. The germline V gene has CDR1 SGHAT and CDR2 FQNNGV. Unmatched junction bases numbered 4, after V lost 3 bases and J lost 0 bases. The CDR3 sequence is 16 residues long. CDR3 region: CASSFTGGSSYNEQFF. In DNA, the CDR3 is TGTGCCAGCAGCTTCACAGGGGGATCCTCCTACAATGAGCAGTTCTTC.

This chain connects TRBV27 to TRBJ1-5; unclear D gene. This CDR3 is 16 amino acids long. Germline V lookup: CDR1 MNHEY, CDR2 SMNVEV (reference sequence). Trimming took 2 bases from V and 0 from J, leaving 11 bases between them. CDR3: CASSLRGILSNQPQHF. DNA for the CDR3: TGTGCCAGCAGTTTACGAGGGATCCTTAGCAATCAGCCCCAGCATTTT.

The chain employs TRBV20-1 and TRBJ1-1, with TRBD1 as a possible D gene (5 bases). V lost 1 base and J lost 0, with 6 bases in between. Germline V gives CDR1 DFQATT, CDR2 SNEGSKA (reference sequence). The CDR3 extends over 13 amino acids. The CDR3 spells CSARGRVNTEAFF. The DNA of the CDR3 is TGCAGTGCTAGAGGCAGGGTGAACACTGAAGCTTTCTTT.

This rearrangement joins TRBV20-1 to TRBJ2-7; possibly TRBD1 for D (5 bases). From germline, CDR1 is DFQATT and CDR2 SNEGSKA (reference sequence). CDR3 length: 12 residues. Trimming stripped 0 bases from V and 6 bases from J, with 9 bases between. The CDR3 reads CSARDEGVEQYF. In DNA, the CDR3 is TGCAGTGCTAGAGATGAAGGGGTCGAGCAGTACTTC.

This clonotype was counted at least ten times. V usage is TRBV27 and J usage is TRBJ2-3; 8 nucleotides agree with TRBD1. The CDR3 extends over 16 amino acids. V was pared by 5 bases and J by 3 bases, with 10 bases of the junction left unmatched. Germline lookup yields CDR1 MNHEY and CDR2 SMNVEV (reference sequence). The CDR3 spells CASSPGTGIGTDTQYF. CDR3 DNA sequence: TGTGCCAGCAGTCCTGGGACAGGAATAGGGACAGATACGCAGTATTTT.

This rearrangement joins TRBV14 to TRBJ1-4; TRBD1 is a possible D gene (5 bases). Germline V gene lookup returns CDR1 SGHDN and CDR2 FVKESK. There are 15 residues in the CDR3. V dropped 4 bases and J dropped 0 bases, with 9 bases sitting between them. The CDR3 DNA is TGTGCCAGCAGCCCGCTGACAGCAACTAATGAAAAACTGTTTTTT. Translated, it gives CASSPLTATNEKLFF.

In its sample, this clonotype was seen a few times. This sequence joins TRBV24-1 and TRBJ2-5; 9 nucleotides align to TRBD1. V was clipped by 1 base and J by 4 bases; unmatched bases: 6. The germline CDR1 and CDR2 sequences are KGHDR and SFDVKD. This CDR3 is built from 16 residues. As DNA, the CDR3 is TGTGCCACCAGTGATTTTAGACAGGGGGTAGGAGAGACCCAGTACTTC. Translation gives CATSDFRQGVGETQYF.

The V and J genes are TRBV28 and TRBJ2-7; TRBD2 agrees at 7 bases. The CDR3 has 15 residues. Germline V gives CDR1 MDHEN, CDR2 SYDVKM. J was trimmed by 2 bases and V by 5 bases; bases with no gene match: 9. The CDR3 nucleotides read TGTGCCAGCAGTACGCCGGGACTAACGACCTACGAGCAGTACTTC. It specifies CASSTPGLTTYEQYF.

The rearrangement uses TRBV2 and TRBJ2-7; D unresolved. This CDR3 is built from 12 residues. Germline V gives CDR1 SNHLY, CDR2 FYNNEI. Trimming removed 6 bases at V and 6 bases at J, with 12 bases between. CDR3 nucleotides: TGTGCCAGCAGACTAAATTCACCCGAGCAGTACTTC. It yields the protein CASRLNSPEQYF.

The count of this clonotype is one. A much larger clonotype is one base distant, so this may be a read error. This rearrangement joins TRBV9 to TRBJ2-7; possible D gene TRBD2, 6 bases. The J call may not be correct, given that the DNA end is closer to TRBJ2-5. Germline-derived CDR1 and CDR2 are SGDLS and YYNGEE. The CDR3 extends over 16 amino acids. CDR3 bases: TGTGCCAGCAGCGTCTTATTGGCGGGGAGTCACGAGACCCAGTACTTC. Amino acids: CASSVLLAGSHETQYF.

This clonotype has more than one count but fewer than ten. This chain links TRBV9 with TRBJ2-5; 7 bases align to TRBD1. Trimming took 0 bases from V and 5 from J; bases not matched to a gene: 10. Germline V lookup: CDR1 SGDLS, CDR2 YYNGEE. This CDR3 comprises 16 residues. CDR3 in amino acids: CASSVGIQGTAETQYF. The CDR3 DNA follows: TGTGCCAGCAGCGTAGGGATACAGGGGACAGCCGAGACCCAGTACTTC.

The genes are TRBV4-1 and TRBJ2-1; TRBD2 aligns across 9 bases. The DNA matches TRBJ2-7 better at its end, which makes the J call doubtful. Germline values: CDR1 MGHRA, CDR2 YSYEKL. There are 17 residues in the CDR3. The CDR3 sequence is CASSQEGASGVYNEQYF. CDR3 DNA: TGCGCCAGCAGCCAAGAAGGGGCTAGCGGGGTATACAATGAGCAGTACTTC.

The V gene is TRBV28, the J gene TRBJ2-7; TRBD1 aligns across 9 bases. Germline V lookup: CDR1 MDHEN, CDR2 SYDVKM. The CDR3 has 15 amino acids. V was clipped by 4 bases and J by 5 bases; unmatched bases: 9. CDR3 nucleotide sequence: TGTGCCAGCAGTTCTCTCGGACAGGGGAGGAACGAGCAGTACTTC. It codes for CASSSLGQGRNEQYF.

This clonotype appeared once. The junction departs from the called germline gene at one end, perhaps through a read error. V gene TRBV10-3 combines with J gene TRBJ2-1; D is undetermined. This CDR3 spans 14 amino acids. Germline V gene lookup returns CDR1 ENHRY and CDR2 SYGVKD. The CDR3 DNA reads as TGTGCCATCGGTGATGGTAGGAACTACAATGAGCAGTTCTTC. Translating it yields CAIGDGRNYNEQFF.